This T cell receptor beta chain comes out of a study of blood T cells in healthy people across ages. Together with a sample-barcoded 5' primer, a J-beta primer mix was included in a second PCR lasting 7 to 11 cycles. MiXCR, run by TCRdb on the 5' RACE reads, gives a single entry per CDR3 protein. The sample includes about a million distinct CDR3 sequences, under 40% of them seen just once. Every sample had a minimum of 6.5 million PBMCs isolated. What was sequenced was blood. The receptor was derived from a man between 18 and 35 years old in good health.

Written as DNA, the CDR3 is TGCAGTGCGACCTCGGGGGGTAACTATGGCTACACCTTC. Protein sequence: CSATSGGNYGYTF. The gene calls are TRBV20-1 and TRBJ1-2, with D possibly TRBD1 on 5 matching bases. The CDR3 contains 13 residues. V was clipped by 6 bases and J by 1 base, with 12 bases between them. Per germline, CDR1 DFQATT and CDR2 SNEGSKA (reference sequence).